This T cell receptor beta chain came from a study of early T cells in non-severe SARS-CoV-2 infection. The overall study: From unsorted whole blood, bulk RNA was sequenced, and the chains remained unpaired. Notes on the study in general: VDJdb-based annotation leaned toward anti-spike CD8 responses and missed private and CD4 specificities.

Unique molecular identifiers tagged individual cDNA molecules. From the 5' RACE reads, TCRdb called clonotypes with MiXCR, one entry per CDR3 protein. The table includes about 64,000 distinct CDR3 sequences, more than 15% detected once. Of note for this clonotype: Its specificity is unknown.

The germline V gene has CDR1 ENHRY and CDR2 SYGVKD. Trimming removed 10 bases from V and 0 bases from J; junction bases left unmatched: 20. The CDR3 consists of 19 residues. The receptor was derived from an adult who was a healthcare worker with PCR-confirmed SARS-CoV-2 infection or an uninfected control (not recorded which). The rearrangement uses TRBV10-3 and TRBJ2-3; TRBD2 agrees at 9 bases. The sequences come from whole blood, collected at baseline. DNA for the CDR3: TGTGCCACCCAAGCGGGGGGCGCCCCCGGCGGGCCTAGCACAGATACGCAGTATTTT. Amino acids: CATQAGGAPGGPSTDTQYF.